This entry is about one T cell receptor beta chain. As yet, its antigen is unknown. The data derive from a study of cytomegalovirus exposure and HLA in healthy donors. It was with 60 Vbeta and 13 Jbeta primers that the PCR ran. This table comes from immunoSEQ multiplex PCR, and its TCRdb copy is limited to in-frame clones, with some not included. The sample's table shows about 200,000 clones. The CDR3 consists of 17 residues. V dropped 2 bases and J dropped 6; count of bases not matched to a gene: 14. Germline V gene lookup returns CDR1 MGHRA and CDR2 YSYEKL. Study-level points and caveats: As confirmed in vitro, three CMV-associated chains were specific for CMV antigens. An analysis done earlier found most TCR beta V segments productive about 90% or about 30% of the time.

The source of this sequence is a girl aged 2 to 10 in good health and CMV-seropositive. The sample consisted of PBMCs. V usage is TRBV4-1 and J usage is TRBJ1-2, with TRBD1 matching 8 bases. The CDR3 here is CASSQPTGGASRNGYTF. For the CDR3, the DNA is TGCGCCAGCAGCCAACCCACAGGGGGAGCGAGTCGCAATGGCTACACCTTC.